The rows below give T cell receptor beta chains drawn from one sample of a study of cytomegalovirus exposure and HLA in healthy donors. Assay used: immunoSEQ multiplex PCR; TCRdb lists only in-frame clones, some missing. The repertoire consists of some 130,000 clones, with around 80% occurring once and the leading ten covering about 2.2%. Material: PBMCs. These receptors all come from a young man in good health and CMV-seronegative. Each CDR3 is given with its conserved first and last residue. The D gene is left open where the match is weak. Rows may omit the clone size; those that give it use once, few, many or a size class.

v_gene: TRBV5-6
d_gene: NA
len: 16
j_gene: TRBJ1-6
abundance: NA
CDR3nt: TGTGCCAGCAGCTTAGCTCGGAGGCTGGGAGGTTCACCCCTCCACTTT
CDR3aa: CASSLARRLGGSPLHF

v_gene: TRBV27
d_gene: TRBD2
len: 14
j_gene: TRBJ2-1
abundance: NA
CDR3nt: TGTGCCAGCAGAGGGCCTAGCGGTTACAATGAGCAGTTCTTC
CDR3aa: CASRGPSGYNEQFF

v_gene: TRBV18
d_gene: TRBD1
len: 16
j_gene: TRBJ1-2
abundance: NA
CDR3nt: TGTGCCAGCTCACCAGCCGGACAGGGTTGGAGGTATGGCTACACCTTC
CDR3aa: CASSPAGQGWRYGYTF

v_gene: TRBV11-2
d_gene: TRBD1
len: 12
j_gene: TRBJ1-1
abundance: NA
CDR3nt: TGTGCCAGCAGCTTAGTAGGGGGCGAAGCTTTCTTT
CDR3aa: CASSLVGGEAFF

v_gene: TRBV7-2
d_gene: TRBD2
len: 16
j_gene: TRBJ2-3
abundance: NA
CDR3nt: TGTGCCAGCAGCCAGGGACTAGCGGGAGGAACAGATACGCAGTATTTT
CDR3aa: CASSQGLAGGTDTQYF

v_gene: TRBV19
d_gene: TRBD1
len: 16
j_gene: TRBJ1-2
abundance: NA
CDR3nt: TGTGCCAGTAGCCCCTGGACAGGGACTCGGGACTATGGCTACACCTTC
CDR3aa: CASSPWTGTRDYGYTF

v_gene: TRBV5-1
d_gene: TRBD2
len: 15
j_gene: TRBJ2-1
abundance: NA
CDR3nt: TGCGCCAGCAGCTTCGGACTAGCGGGCTACAATGAGCAGTTCTTC
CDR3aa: CASSFGLAGYNEQFF

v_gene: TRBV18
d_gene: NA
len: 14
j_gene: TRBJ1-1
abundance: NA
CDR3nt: TGTGCCAGCTTCGCGGCTTTCATGAACACTGAAGCTTTCTTT
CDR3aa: CASFAAFMNTEAFF

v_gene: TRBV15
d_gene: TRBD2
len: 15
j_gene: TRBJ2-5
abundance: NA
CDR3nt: TGTGCCACCAGCAGAGATCCCAGCGGGAGGGAGACCCAGTACTTC
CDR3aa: CATSRDPSGRETQYF

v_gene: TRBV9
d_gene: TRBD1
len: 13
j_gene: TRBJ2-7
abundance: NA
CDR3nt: TGTGCCAGCAGCGGTCGGACAGGGGGCGAGCAGTACTTC
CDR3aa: CASSGRTGGEQYF

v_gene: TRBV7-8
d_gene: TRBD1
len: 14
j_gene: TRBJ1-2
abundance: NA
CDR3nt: TGTGCCAGCAGCATCGGGACAGGGGGCTATGGCTACACCTTC
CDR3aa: CASSIGTGGYGYTF

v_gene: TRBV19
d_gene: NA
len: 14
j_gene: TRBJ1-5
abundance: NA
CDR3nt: TGTGCCAGTAATATGGGGGGGAGCAATCAGCCCCAGCATTTT
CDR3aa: CASNMGGSNQPQHF

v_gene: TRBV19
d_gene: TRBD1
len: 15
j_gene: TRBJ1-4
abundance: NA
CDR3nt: TGTGCCAGTAGCCTCCGGGACAGCCTCTCTGAAAAACTGTTTTTT
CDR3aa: CASSLRDSLSEKLFF

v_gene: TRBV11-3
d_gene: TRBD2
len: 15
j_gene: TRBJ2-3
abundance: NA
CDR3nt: TGTGCCAGCAGCCAAGGGACTAGCAGCACAGATACGCAGTATTTT
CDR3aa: CASSQGTSSTDTQYF

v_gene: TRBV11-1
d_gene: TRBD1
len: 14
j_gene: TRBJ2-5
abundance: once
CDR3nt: TGTGCCAGCAGCTTAGTTACAGGGGGAGAGACCCAGTACTTC
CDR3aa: CASSLVTGGETQYF

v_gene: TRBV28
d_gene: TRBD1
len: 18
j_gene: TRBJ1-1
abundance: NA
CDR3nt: TGTGCCAGCAGTTCGAACCCCGGGACAGGCGGGTTTGACACTGAAGCTTTCTTT
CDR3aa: CASSSNPGTGGFDTEAFF

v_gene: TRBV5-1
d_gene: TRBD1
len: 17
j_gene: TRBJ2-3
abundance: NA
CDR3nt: TGCGCCAGCAGCCGACGCCTCACAGGGGGCGCCCCAGATACGCAGTATTTT
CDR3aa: CASSRRLTGGAPDTQYF

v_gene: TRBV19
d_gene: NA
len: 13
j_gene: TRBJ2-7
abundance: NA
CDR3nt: TGTGCCAGTAGAGATAATACAGGGATGGAACAGTACTTC
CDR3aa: CASRDNTGMEQYF

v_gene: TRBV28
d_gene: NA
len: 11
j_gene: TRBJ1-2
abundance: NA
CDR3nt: TGTGCCAGCGGAGGGGTTTATGGCTACACCTTC
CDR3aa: CASGGVYGYTF

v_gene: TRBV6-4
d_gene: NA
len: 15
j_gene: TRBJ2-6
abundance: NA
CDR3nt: TGTGCCAGCAGCGCAGGGCTCTCTGGGGCCAACGTCCTGACTTTC
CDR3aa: CASSAGLSGANVLTF

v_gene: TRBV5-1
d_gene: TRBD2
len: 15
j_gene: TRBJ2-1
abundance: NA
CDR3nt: TGCGCCAGCAGCCCCGGGACTAGCGAGCTCAATGAGCAGTTCTTC
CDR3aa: CASSPGTSELNEQFF

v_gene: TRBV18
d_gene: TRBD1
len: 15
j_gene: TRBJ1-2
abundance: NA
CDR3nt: TGTGCCAGCTCACCCCAGGGGGCGGCTAACTATGGCTACACCTTC
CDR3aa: CASSPQGAANYGYTF

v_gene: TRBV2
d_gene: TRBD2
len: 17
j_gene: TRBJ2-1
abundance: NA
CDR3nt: TGTGCCAGCAGCGAGGACGTTAGACTAGCGGGAACCAATGAGCAGTTCTTC
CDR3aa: CASSEDVRLAGTNEQFF

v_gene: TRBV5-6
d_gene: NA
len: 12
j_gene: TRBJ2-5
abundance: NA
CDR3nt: TGTGCCAGCAGCTTTACGGGGGAGACCCAGTACTTC
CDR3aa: CASSFTGETQYF

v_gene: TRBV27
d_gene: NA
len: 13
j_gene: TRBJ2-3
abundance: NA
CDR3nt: TGTGCCAGCAGTTTAGGAGAGGAGGGTACGCAGTATTTT
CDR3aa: CASSLGEEGTQYF

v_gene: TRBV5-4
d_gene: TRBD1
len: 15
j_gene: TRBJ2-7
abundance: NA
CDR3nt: TGTGCCAGCAGCCGCCCTGGGACAGGACGCTACGAGCAGTACTTC
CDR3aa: CASSRPGTGRYEQYF

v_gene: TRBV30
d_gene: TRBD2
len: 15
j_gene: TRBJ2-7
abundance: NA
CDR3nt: TGTGCCTGGACCCCGTGGGCTAGCGGGAGCTACGAGCAGTACTTC
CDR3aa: CAWTPWASGSYEQYF

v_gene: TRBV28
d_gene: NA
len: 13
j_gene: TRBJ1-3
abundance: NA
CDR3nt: TGTGCCAGCAGGTCAGGGGTTGGAAACACCATATATTTT
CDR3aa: CASRSGVGNTIYF

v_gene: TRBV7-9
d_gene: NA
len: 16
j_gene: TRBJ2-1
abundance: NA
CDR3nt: TGTGCCAGCAGCCCAGTTTCTTCGGGTGGGTCTATTGAGCAGTTCTTC
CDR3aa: CASSPVSSGGSIEQFF

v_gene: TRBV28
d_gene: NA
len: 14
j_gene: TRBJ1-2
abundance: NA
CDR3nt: TGTGCCAGCATCCGGACACCTCCTAACTATGGCTACACCTTC
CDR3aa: CASIRTPPNYGYTF

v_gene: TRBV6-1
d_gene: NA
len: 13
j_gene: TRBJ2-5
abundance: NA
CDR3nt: TGTGCCAGCACCATCGGGATACGGGAGACCCAGTACTTC
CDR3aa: CASTIGIRETQYF

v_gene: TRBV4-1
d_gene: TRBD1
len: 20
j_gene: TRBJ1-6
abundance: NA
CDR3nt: TGCGCCAGCAGCCTATATCCGGGACAGGGGTCCTTCTCCTATAATTCACCCCTCCACTTT
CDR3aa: CASSLYPGQGSFSYNSPLHF

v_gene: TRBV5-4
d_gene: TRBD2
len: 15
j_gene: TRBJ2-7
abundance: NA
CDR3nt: TGTGCCAGCAGCTTGGTCGGTAGCGGGAGGTACGAGCAGTACTTC
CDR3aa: CASSLVGSGRYEQYF

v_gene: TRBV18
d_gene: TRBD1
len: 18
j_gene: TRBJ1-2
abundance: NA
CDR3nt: TGTGCCAGCTCACCCGCCCACGTAGACAGGGATTCAAACTATGGCTACACCTTC
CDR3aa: CASSPAHVDRDSNYGYTF

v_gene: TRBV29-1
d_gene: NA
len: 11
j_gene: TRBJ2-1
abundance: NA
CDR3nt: TGCAGCTTCCGGGAGTACAATGAGCAGTTCTTC
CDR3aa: CSFREYNEQFF

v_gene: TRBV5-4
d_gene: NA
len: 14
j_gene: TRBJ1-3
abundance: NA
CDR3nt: TGTGCCAGCAAGGACAGACTCTCTGGAAACACCATATATTTT
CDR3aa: CASKDRLSGNTIYF

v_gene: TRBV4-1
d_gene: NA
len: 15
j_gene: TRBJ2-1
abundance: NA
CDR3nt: TGCGCCAGCAGCCAAGTGCTGGCTAGTAGCAATGAGCAGTTCTTC
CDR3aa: CASSQVLASSNEQFF

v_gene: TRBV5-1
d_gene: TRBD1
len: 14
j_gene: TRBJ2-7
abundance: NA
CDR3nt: TGCGCCAGCAGCTTTCAGGGGGCTTCCTACGAGCAGTACTTC
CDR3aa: CASSFQGASYEQYF

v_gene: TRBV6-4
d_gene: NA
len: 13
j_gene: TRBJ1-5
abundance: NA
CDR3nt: TGTGCCAGCCTTACTTCGGGCAATCAGCCCCAGCATTTT
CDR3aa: CASLTSGNQPQHF

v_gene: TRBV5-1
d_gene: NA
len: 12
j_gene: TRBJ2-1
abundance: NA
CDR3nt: TGCGCCAGCAGCTTGGCCGTCCATGAGCAGTTCTTC
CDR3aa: CASSLAVHEQFF

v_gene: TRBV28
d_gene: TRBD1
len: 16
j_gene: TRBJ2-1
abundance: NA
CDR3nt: TGTGCCAGCAGTCCCCTTCCGGGACAGGGGGGTAGTGAGCAGTTCTTC
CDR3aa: CASSPLPGQGGSEQFF

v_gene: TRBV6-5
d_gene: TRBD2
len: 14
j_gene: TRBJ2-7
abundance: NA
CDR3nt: TGTGCCAGCACCGTAGCGGGAGCGCTCTACGAGCAGTACTTC
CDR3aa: CASTVAGALYEQYF

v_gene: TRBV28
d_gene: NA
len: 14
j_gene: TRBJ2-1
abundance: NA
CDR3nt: TGTGCCAGCAGTCCCCCAGGCAGACACAATGAGCAGTTCTTC
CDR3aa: CASSPPGRHNEQFF

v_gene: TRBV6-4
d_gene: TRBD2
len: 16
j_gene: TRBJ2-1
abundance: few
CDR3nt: TGTGCCAGCAGTGACGAATACAGCGGGAGTGGCAATGAGCAGTTCTTC
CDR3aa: CASSDEYSGSGNEQFF

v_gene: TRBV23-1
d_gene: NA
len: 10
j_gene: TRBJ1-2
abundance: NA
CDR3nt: TGCACCACCTGGGCCTATGGCTACACCTTC
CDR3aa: CTTWAYGYTF

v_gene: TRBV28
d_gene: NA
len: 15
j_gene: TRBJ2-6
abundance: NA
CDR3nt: TGTGCCAGCAGCTATCCAGGGTCTGGGGCCAACGTCCTGACTTTC
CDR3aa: CASSYPGSGANVLTF

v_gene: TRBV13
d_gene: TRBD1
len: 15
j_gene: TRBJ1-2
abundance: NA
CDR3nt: TGTGCCAGCAGCTGGGGGACAGGGGGCGGGTATGGCTACACCTTC
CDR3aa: CASSWGTGGGYGYTF